This TCR beta chain stems from a study of regulatory T cells in long-lasting Graves disease. For TCR beta, libraries came from iRepertoire HTBI primers and Arm-PCR of CDR3 regions. Using its own MiXCR run on the multiplex PCR reads, TCRdb lists one record per CDR3 protein. The sample yields more than 350,000 distinct CDR3 sequences, about 21% seen once. The time point here: persistent/refractory GD, antithyroid drugs over 5 years with positive TRAb. The TCR library used RNA extracted from PBMCs. The source of the patients was an endocrinology department in Xi'an, China. The CDR3 is made up of 13 amino acids. CDR1 is SNHLY, CDR2 FYNNEI, per germline. Trimming left V 1 base short and J 2 bases short, with 5 bases between. This clonotype came up many times. The antigen is unknown. Overall study results and limits: Newly diagnosed Graves' patients exceeded persistent ones in TCR diversity. Comparison showed that persistent patients shared more public clonotypes (around 3,000) than new patients (nearly 1,000). Repertoires from persistent disease leaned toward TRBV28, TRBJ1-2 and TRBJ2-5.

The sequenced sample was peripheral blood mononuclear cells (PBMCs), obtained when the disease was refractory, from a patient treated with antithyroid drugs. The source is a female donor with Graves disease. The chain recombines TRBV2 with TRBJ1-2; D is ambiguous. In DNA, the CDR3 is TGTGCCAGCAGTGAAGGGGTCAACTATGGCTACACCTTC. Translation: CASSEGVNYGYTF.